The rows below give T cell receptor beta chains drawn from one sample of a study of T cells in Graves' hyperthyroidism and ophthalmopathy. TCRdb re-derived calls from the multiplex PCR reads in MiXCR, one entry per CDR3 protein. The table records almost 600,000 distinct CDR3 sequences, 14% of them present only once. Sequenced input: blood. These receptors came from a woman aged 25 to 39 with Graves' hyperthyroidism that later progressed to Graves' ophthalmopathy. The CDR3 runs from the conserved cysteine through the conserved F or W. D genes are given only for firm matches. Clone size is given for some rows only: seen once, a few or many times, or a class if the clone is expanded.

cdr3_nt	cdr3_aa	v_call	j_call	d_call	clone_size
TGCGCCAGCAGCGCTTCGCAGACCACAGATACGCAGTATTTT	CASSASQTTDTQYF	TRBV5-1	TRBJ2-3	-	-
TGCGCCAGCAGCCAGAGACTAGCGGGAGGCCACTATGACTCCTACGAGCAGTACTTC	CASSQRLAGGHYDSYEQYF	TRBV5-1	TRBJ2-7	TRBD2	many
TGTGCCAGCAGTTCAGGGGCGCAAAACATCGAGCAGTACTTC	CASSSGAQNIEQYF	TRBV27	TRBJ2-7	-	many
TGTGCCATCAGTGAGTCGGGGGACGAGCAGTTCTTC	CAISESGDEQFF	TRBV10-3	TRBJ2-1	-	many
TGTGCCAGCGAAACGGGGACTAGCGGGAGTAGTGAGCAGTTCTTC	CASETGTSGSSEQFF	TRBV19	TRBJ2-1	TRBD2	many
TGTGCCAGCAGCGCGAGGGATGGACTAGCGGGGGAACACGAGACCCAGTACTTC	CASSARDGLAGEHETQYF	TRBV28	TRBJ2-5	TRBD2	many
TGTGCTAGTGGTTTCAGCGGAGTACTGGATCAGCCCCAGCATTTT	CASGFSGVLDQPQHF	TRBV12-5	TRBJ1-5	-	many
TGTGCCAGCAGTTACCTCATAAGCCGGGACAACTCCTACGAGCAGTACTTC	CASSYLISRDNSYEQYF	TRBV6-6	TRBJ2-7	-	-
TGCAGCGTTGAGGCACAGATAACGAACACTGAAGCTTTCTTT	CSVEAQITNTEAFF	TRBV29-1	TRBJ1-1	-	many
TGTGCCAGCAGCCAACTCGGAGGGTCTGGAAACACCATATATTTT	CASSQLGGSGNTIYF	TRBV3-1	TRBJ1-3	-	many
TGTGCCTGGAGTCCGTCGAGGGTCGCAGATACGCAGTATTTT	CAWSPSRVADTQYF	TRBV30	TRBJ2-3	-	-
TGTGCCACCAGTGATTCGGCGGGACTAGCGGGAGGGCCAGGGGGGCAAGAGACCCAGTACTTC	CATSDSAGLAGGPGGQETQYF	TRBV24-1	TRBJ2-5	TRBD2	many
TGCAGTGCGCTAAAAGGGAATGGCTACACCTTC	CSALKGNGYTF	TRBV20-1	TRBJ1-2	-	many
TGCAGCGTTCTCAGGGGTTCTATCACAGATACGCAGTATTTT	CSVLRGSITDTQYF	TRBV29-1	TRBJ2-3	-	many
TGTGCCAGCAGCTTAGCCCAGGGTAGCTCCTACAATGAGCAGTTCTTC	CASSLAQGSSYNEQFF	TRBV7-8	TRBJ2-1	-	many
TGTGCCAGCGAGGGACTAGCGGGAGGGCCTAATGAGCAGTTCTTC	CASEGLAGGPNEQFF	TRBV9	TRBJ2-1	TRBD2	many
TGTGCCAGCAGCACTAAGGACAGCTCCTACGAGCAGTACTTC	CASSTKDSSYEQYF	TRBV12-3/TRBV12-4	TRBJ2-7	-	many
TGTGCCAGCACTTGGACTAGCGGGAGGTCCACAAGTTACGAGCAGTACTTC	CASTWTSGRSTSYEQYF	TRBV2	TRBJ2-7	TRBD2	-
TGTGCCAGCAGTCTACACGCAGGGGATCACGAGCAGTACTTC	CASSLHAGDHEQYF	TRBV28	TRBJ2-7	-	many
TGTGCCAGCAGGCAGCAGGGTCATACAGATACGCAGTATTTT	CASRQQGHTDTQYF	TRBV5-6	TRBJ2-3	-	many
TGTGCCAGCAGTTTATACAGGGGGCAAAGCAATCAGCCCCAGCATTTT	CASSLYRGQSNQPQHF	TRBV28	TRBJ1-5	TRBD1	many
TGTGCCAGCAGTTACGAGATACAGGGGGAGTTCGATGGCTACACCTTC	CASSYEIQGEFDGYTF	TRBV6-2/TRBV6-3	TRBJ1-2	TRBD1	few
TGTGCCACCAGTGACACCGGGACTGGAGAGACCCAGTACTTC	CATSDTGTGETQYF	TRBV24-1	TRBJ2-5	-	-
TGTGCCAGCAGTGAAATGGACGGAAACAATGAAAAACTGTTTTTT	CASSEMDGNNEKLFF	TRBV6-1	TRBJ1-4	-	-
TGTGCCAGCAGAGGCGACAGGGGGGCCAGAGAGACCCAGTACTTC	CASRGDRGARETQYF	TRBV6-1	TRBJ2-5	TRBD1	few
TGTGCCAGCAGCCTCAGCGGATTTGCGAACACCGGGGAGCTGTTTTTT	CASSLSGFANTGELFF	TRBV7-6	TRBJ2-2	-	-
TGTGCCAGCAGCGTCTCCATCTACAATGAGCAGTTCTTC	CASSVSIYNEQFF	TRBV27	TRBJ2-1	-	-
TGTGCCAGCCGTACAGGGGGCCCCGTGAACACTGAAGCTTTCTTT	CASRTGGPVNTEAFF	TRBV7-8	TRBJ1-1	TRBD1	-
TGTGCCAGCAGCGGCACAGGGTTGAGTGAGCAGTTCTTC	CASSGTGLSEQFF	TRBV9	TRBJ2-1	-	-
TGCGCCAGCAGCTTTCCCACGGGAGGGCAAGAGACCCAGTACTTC	CASSFPTGGQETQYF	TRBV5-1	TRBJ2-5	TRBD2	few
TGTGCCAGCAGCCCCGCGGGGGACTCCTACAATGAGCAGTTCTTC	CASSPAGDSYNEQFF	TRBV11-2	TRBJ2-1	TRBD2	few
TGTGCCAGCAGCGTAGCTGGGGACAGGAGGTACAATGAGCAGTTCTTC	CASSVAGDRRYNEQFF	TRBV9	TRBJ2-1	TRBD1	many
TGTGCCAGCAGCCAAGATTTCGAAGGGAATTCACCCCTCCACTTT	CASSQDFEGNSPLHF	TRBV14	TRBJ1-6	-	many
TGTGCCACCAGTGAGCCCGTAAGCGAGGGAGGTTTAGGAAATGAGCAGTTCTTC	CATSEPVSEGGLGNEQFF	TRBV24-1	TRBJ2-1	-	many
TGCAGTGCCGTGCCCACTAGCGGGTTTTCCTACGAGCAGTACTTC	CSAVPTSGFSYEQYF	TRBV20-1	TRBJ2-7	TRBD2	many
TGTGCCAGCAGTGCCCCAAACCCACTTACTGGAAACACCATATATTTT	CASSAPNPLTGNTIYF	TRBV6-4	TRBJ1-3	-	few
TGTGCCAGCAGCTTAAGTAGGACTAGCAACGATGAGCAGTTCTTC	CASSLSRTSNDEQFF	TRBV7-2	TRBJ2-1	TRBD2	many
TGTGCCAGCGGGGAAAGCAATCAGCCCCAGCATTTT	CASGESNQPQHF	TRBV6-2/TRBV6-3	TRBJ1-5	-	many
TGTGCCAGCGTAGCCCCGGGACAGCAAGAGACCCAGTACTTC	CASVAPGQQETQYF	TRBV7-9	TRBJ2-5	TRBD1	few
TGTGCCAGTAGTATAGGGGGGACGGGCGGAATCTATGGCTACACCTTC	CASSIGGTGGIYGYTF	TRBV19	TRBJ1-2	-	many
TGCGCCAGCAGCTTGGAGGGGCTCCTTCAAGAGACCCAGTACTTC	CASSLEGLLQETQYF	TRBV5-1	TRBJ2-5	-	few
TGTGCCAGCAGTTTCCCGGGACAGGGAGGAAATGAGCAGTTCTTC	CASSFPGQGGNEQFF	TRBV27	TRBJ2-1	TRBD1	many
TGCAGTGCTAGAGCAGGGACGCTAGCGGGAGAACACGAGACCCAGTACTTC	CSARAGTLAGEHETQYF	TRBV20-1	TRBJ2-5	TRBD2	many
TGTGCCAGCAGTCCCGCACCTAGCGGGGTCTCCTACGAGCAGTACTTC	CASSPAPSGVSYEQYF	TRBV28	TRBJ2-7	TRBD2	few
TGTGCCAGCAGCTTAACAGGAGGTAGCGGGGGGAGTGGTGAGCAGTTCTTC	CASSLTGGSGGSGEQFF	TRBV7-3	TRBJ2-1	TRBD2	few
TGTGCCTGGAGCAGGATATCAGGTCAGCCCCAGCATTTT	CAWSRISGQPQHF	TRBV30	TRBJ1-5	-	many
TGTGCCAGCAAACGGGGAAAAGGAACGCAGGCCAAAAACATTCAGTACTTC	CASKRGKGTQAKNIQYF	TRBV6-2/TRBV6-3	TRBJ2-4	-	-
TGTGCCAGCAGTTTATTCGTCGGAAACTATGGCTACACCTTC	CASSLFVGNYGYTF	TRBV28	TRBJ1-2	-	few
TGTGCCAGCAGTGAGTTAGCGGGAGGGAGCAATGAGCAGTTCTTC	CASSELAGGSNEQFF	TRBV6-1	TRBJ2-1	TRBD2	many
TGTGCCAGCAGTACCGGTGGGGAAACAGATAGGGATACGCAGTATTTT	CASSTGGETDRDTQYF	TRBV28	TRBJ2-3	-	many
TGTGCCAGCTGGGGAGGGGGGAGCTCTGGAAACACCATATATTTT	CASWGGGSSGNTIYF	TRBV27	TRBJ1-3	-	-
TGCAGTGCTAGCTGGGGCTTCTTGCCCGAGCAGTACTTC	CSASWGFLPEQYF	TRBV20-1	TRBJ2-7	-	-
TGTGCCAGCCGCTCGTTTGCCCCAAACACTGAAGCTTTCTTT	CASRSFAPNTEAFF	TRBV5-5	TRBJ1-1	-	many
TGTGCCAGCAGTTTGCACAGGGGTGAGACCCAGTACTTC	CASSLHRGETQYF	TRBV12-3/TRBV12-4	TRBJ2-5	TRBD1	many
TGTGCCAGCAGCTCCTGGATGAGTCGAAATACGCAGTATTTT	CASSSWMSRNTQYF	TRBV5-4	TRBJ2-3	-	few
TGTGCCAGCAGCCAAGAGACCCTAAAACTGTTTTTT	CASSQETLKLFF	TRBV3-1	TRBJ1-4	-	many
TGTGCCAGTAGGGGGACAGGGTTTTCACCCCTCCACTTT	CASRGTGFSPLHF	TRBV19	TRBJ1-6	TRBD1	many
TGCGCCAGCAGCTTGGGCGCAGGGTCCTCCACTGAAGCTTTCTTT	CASSLGAGSSTEAFF	TRBV5-1	TRBJ1-1	-	-
TGTGCCAGCAGCCCGCCGGGGGACGGTCAGCCCCAGCATTTT	CASSPPGDGQPQHF	TRBV28	TRBJ1-5	-	few